This T cell receptor beta chain was captured by sequencing in a study of OX40 agonist ivuxolimab in advanced cancers. CDR1 is SGHNT and CDR2 is YENEEA in the germline V gene. The length of the CDR3 is 15 residues. Trimming cost V 0 bases and J 4 bases; bases outside gene matches: 3. Points on this clone: Its antigen is not identified.

The study's findings and limits: Expanded clones belonging to CD8+ T cells outnumbered, on average, those of CD4+.

Sequencing was performed with immunoSEQ multiplex PCR; in TCRdb, only in-frame clones are kept and a portion is missing. The table has more than 65,000 clones, roughly 84% seen once; the top ten hold roughly 17%. The rearrangement joins TRBV11-3 to TRBJ2-3; 8 positions agree with TRBD2. This sample comprised CD4+ or CD8+ T cells sorted from blood, obtained in a trial of the OX40 agonist ivuxolimab. The receptor was isolated from an adult with an advanced solid tumor such as melanoma, head and neck, liver or kidney cancer. CDR3 in amino acids: CASSLEAGDADTQYF. For the CDR3, the DNA is TGTGCCAGCAGCTTAGAAGCGGGAGATGCAGATACGCAGTATTTT.